The sequence of this T cell receptor (beta chain) was determined in a study of T cell responses to AZD1222 COVID-19 vaccine. This clone was found a few times. As yet, its antigen is unknown. CDR1 is SGHRS, CDR2 YFSETQ, per germline. The CDR3 runs 16 residues. Trimming took 4 bases from V and 3 from J; bases not matched to a gene: 11. Method: immunoSEQ multiplex PCR; TCRdb's copy keeps in-frame clones and lacks some. Here the sample spans about 97,000 clones, 70% to 90% being singletons. The study, taken as a whole, reports: The peak T cell response came first, and repertoires were sampled only after it.

The chain recombines TRBV5-1 with TRBJ2-7; 9 nucleotides agree with TRBD1. The clonotype originates from an adult in good health. The specimen was peripheral blood, collected on day 0 of AZD1222 vaccination. The CDR3 region has the DNA TGCGCCAGCAGCCTCGTGTCCGGGACAGGGCTCTACGAGCAGTACTTC. This codes for CASSLVSGTGLYEQYF.